These 27 T cell receptor beta chains were all obtained from the same sample, sequenced in a study of T cell changes during pregnancy in multiple sclerosis. Data came from immunoSEQ multiplex PCR; TCRdb stores just in-frame clones and leaves some out. This table has just under 40,000 clones, about nine tenths appearing once. The sample in question was CD4+ T cells from peripheral blood mononuclear cells, obtained in the first trimester of pregnancy. The receptors come from a female donor in good health, enrolled as a control in a pregnancy study.

The chain couples TRBV11-2 to TRBJ1-3; 7 bases are a match to TRBD1. The J segment lost 7 bases and the V segment lost 5 bases, leaving 8 bases of the junction unmatched. The CDR3 extends over 14 amino acids. Germline CDR1 SGHAT, CDR2 FQNNGV. For the CDR3, the DNA is TGTGCCAGCAGCCCTCGACAGGGACGGAACACCATATATTTT. Translation gives CASSPRQGRNTIYF. Looking up the rest from reference TRBV11-2 and TRBJ1-3 gives the full variable domain: EAGVAQSPRYKIIEKRQSVAFWCNPISGHATLYWYQQILGQGPKLLIQFQNNGVVDDSQLPKDRFSAERLKGVDSTLKIQPAKLEDSAVYLCASSPRQGRNTIYFGEGSWLTVV.

This chain uses TRBV19 with TRBJ1-6; D not certain. CDR3 size: 17 residues. V lost 4 bases, J lost 7 bases, and 20 bases lay in between. Germline values: CDR1 LNHDA, CDR2 SQIVND (reference sequence). DNA of the CDR3: TGTGCCAGTAGTAGCAAAAGGACCGCCGGCGGGAATTCACCCCTCCACTTT. This codes for CASSSKRTAGGNSPLHF.

CDR3 in DNA: TGTGCCAGCAGCCCGCGGACTAGCGGGGGGGCCGTGAGGGAGACCCAGTACTTC. Translated, it gives CASSPRTSGGAVRETQYF. The chain links TRBV4-2 to TRBJ2-5; 15 bases agree with TRBD2. The V segment lost 4 bases and the J segment 5 bases; nucleotides outside the gene matches: 11. This CDR3 has 18 residues. Germline CDR1 and CDR2: LGHNA and YNFKEQ.

The V call is TRBV7-9, the J call TRBJ2-5, with unresolved D. Germline CDR1 is SEHNR and CDR2 is FQNEAQ (reference sequence). The CDR3 is 13 residues long. V was pared by 10 bases and J by 0 bases, with 12 bases between. CDR3 amino acids: CATIQVNQETQYF. CDR3 DNA sequence: TGTGCCACCATCCAGGTGAACCAAGAGACCCAGTACTTC.

The chain joins TRBV6-1 to TRBJ1-1, with 9 bases fitting TRBD1. V was pared by 0 bases and J by 8 bases, with 4 bases of the junction left unmatched. The CDR3 has 14 residues. The germline gives CDR1 MNHNS, CDR2 SASEGT. The CDR3 bases are TGTGCCAGCAGTGAAGCAGGGACAGGGAGAGAAGCTTTCTTT. The encoded protein is CASSEAGTGREAFF.

The genes are TRBV18 and TRBJ1-3; D is uncertain. V was shortened by 4 bases and J by 8 bases, with 15 bases between the two germline ends. The CDR3 length is 14 residues. Germline V gene data show CDR1 as KGHSH and CDR2 as LQKENI. DNA of the CDR3: TGTGCCAGCTCACAAGGGAGGTCCGGGGACACCATATATTTT. Translating gives CASSQGRSGDTIYF.

This clone was detected only once. This chain joins TRBV10-3 and TRBJ2-5, with 12 bases aligning to TRBD2. In germline, CDR1 is ENHRY, CDR2 SYGVKD. V lost 6 bases, J lost 4 bases, and 6 bases stayed unmatched. The CDR3 consists of 15 residues. In DNA, the CDR3 is TGTGCCATCAGCCTGACTAGCGGGGGCGGAGAGACCCAGTACTTC. Protein product: CAISLTSGGGETQYF.

V gene TRBV30 combines with J gene TRBJ2-7; maybe TRBD1 (5 bases). V shed 0 bases and J shed 1 base, with 25 bases lying between them. The CDR3 length is 19 residues. The germline CDR1 and CDR2 sequences are GTSNPN and SVGIG (reference sequence). CDR3 coding DNA: TGTGCCTGGAGTGTATCGTCCAGGGAACGTTTGGGAATATCCTACGAGCAGTACTTC. This gives the protein CAWSVSSRERLGISYEQYF.

This chain links TRBV5-1 with TRBJ1-2, with a possible D match to TRBD1 (6 bases). Trimming left V 8 bases short and J 1 base short, with 15 bases between. From germline, CDR1 is SGHRS and CDR2 YFSETQ. The CDR3 loop spans 14 amino acids. This CDR3 is CARIDRQVNYGYTF. The CDR3 DNA follows: TGCGCCAGAATCGATAGACAGGTTAACTATGGCTACACCTTC.

The V and J genes are TRBV9 and TRBJ1-2; TRBD1 might be the D (5 bases). Trimming shortened V by 0 bases and J by 0 bases, and 9 bases separated the two germline ends. This CDR3 is built from 15 residues. CDR1 is SGDLS, CDR2 YYNGEE, per germline. Here the CDR3 reads CASSVVDSPNYGYTF. CDR3 nucleotides: TGTGCCAGCAGCGTAGTCGACAGTCCTAACTATGGCTACACCTTC.

CDR3 loop: CASSPSAGTGEDGYTF. CDR3 nucleotides: TGTGCCAGCTCACCTTCCGCCGGGACAGGGGAGGATGGCTACACCTTC. The chain joins TRBV18 to TRBJ1-2; 10 nucleotides match TRBD1. V lost 3 bases to trimming and J lost 6 bases; unmatched junction nucleotides: 10. The CDR3 runs to 16 residues. CDR1 and CDR2 from the germline V gene are KGHSH and LQKENI.

V is TRBV5-6 and J is TRBJ1-2; D remains ambiguous. The CDR3 covers 14 residues. The germline CDR1 and CDR2 sequences are SGHDT and YYEEEE. The V gene lost 3 bases and the J gene lost 0 bases, with 9 bases spanning the gap. The CDR3, as DNA: TGTGCCAGCAGCTATACCGGGGCTAACTATGGCTACACCTTC. Protein sequence: CASSYTGANYGYTF.

The CDR3 region has the DNA TGTGCCAGCAGCTCCTCCATAGCGAGGGCCGGGGAGCTGTTTTTT. Protein: CASSSSIARAGELFF. The rearrangement joins TRBV7-9 to TRBJ2-2, with D tentatively TRBD2 (5 bases). CDR3 length: 15 amino acids. Germline loops: CDR1 SEHNR, CDR2 FQNEAQ (reference sequence). V gave up 4 bases and J gave up 6 bases, with 15 bases separating them.

This chain uses TRBV19 with TRBJ2-5; D might be TRBD2 (5 bases). The CDR3 covers 15 residues. The V end was cut by 0 bases, the J end by 7 bases, with 15 bases between. Looked up from germline, CDR1 is LNHDA and CDR2 is SQIVND (reference sequence). The CDR3 sequence is CASSIEWSGGGTQYF. CDR3 DNA sequence: TGTGCCAGTAGTATAGAATGGTCAGGAGGAGGGACCCAGTACTTC.

The chain carries TRBV7-9 and TRBJ1-1; 7 bases match TRBD1. The CDR3 loop spans 14 amino acids. V shed 4 bases and J 1 base; nucleotides not matched to a gene: 3. Germline-derived CDR1 and CDR2 are SEHNR and FQNEAQ (reference sequence). The DNA of the CDR3 is TGTGCCAGCAGCTCCAGGGGGACGAACACTGAAGCTTTCTTT. Encoded protein: CASSSRGTNTEAFF.

This chain joins TRBV4-2 and TRBJ2-5; 13 positions match TRBD2. V lost 2 bases to trimming and J lost 1 base; unmatched junction nucleotides: 4. This CDR3 contains 17 residues. Germline lookup yields CDR1 LGHNA and CDR2 YNFKEQ. CDR3 protein: CASSQPTSGGVQETQYF. The CDR3, as DNA: TGTGCCAGCAGCCAACCAACTAGCGGGGGGGTCCAAGAGACCCAGTACTTC.

V usage is TRBV7-9 and J usage is TRBJ1-6, with 8 bases identical to TRBD1. V lost 5 bases to trimming and J lost 3 bases; unmatched junction nucleotides: 3. CDR3 size: 15 residues. CDR1 and CDR2 from the germline V gene are SEHNR and FQNEAQ (reference sequence). The CDR3 loop is CASSQGAVYNSPLHF. For the CDR3, the DNA is TGTGCCAGCAGCCAGGGGGCCGTCTATAATTCACCCCTCCACTTT. Supplemented by reference TRBV7-9 and TRBJ1-6, the full variable domain reads DTGVSQNPRHKITKRGQNVTFRCDPISEHNRLYWYRQTLGQGPEFLTYFQNEAQLEKSRLLSDRFSAERPKGSFSTLEIQRTEQGDSAMYLCASSQGAVYNSPLHFGNGTRLTVT.

The chain carries TRBV5-1 and TRBJ2-2, with D tentatively TRBD2 (5 bases). Trimming took off 2 bases at V and 5 bases at J, with 16 bases between the two ends. The germline CDR1 and CDR2 sequences are SGHRS and YFSETQ. The CDR3 runs 16 residues. CDR3: CASSFDPYRGTGELFF. The CDR3 DNA is TGCGCCAGCAGCTTTGATCCTTACCGAGGGACCGGGGAGCTGTTTTTT.

V is TRBV7-6 and J is TRBJ2-5; weak D call: TRBD2 (5 bases). The CDR3 runs 12 residues. V lost 1 base and J 5 bases, leaving 5 bases between the germline ends. The germline CDR1 and CDR2 sequences are SGHVS and FNYEAQ. This CDR3 reads CASSLGRETQYF. The CDR3 DNA follows: TGTGCCAGCAGCTTAGGGAGGGAGACCCAGTACTTC.

This sequence joins TRBV5-6 and TRBJ2-1, with 8 bases aligning to TRBD1. The length of the CDR3 is 16 residues. Trimming cost V 3 bases and J 4 bases; bases outside gene matches: 9. Germline V gives CDR1 SGHDT, CDR2 YYEEEE. CDR3 nucleotides: TGTGCCAGCAGCTCAAGGGTGACAGGGGCTTACAATGAGCAGTTCTTC. This translates into CASSSRVTGAYNEQFF. Complete variable domain (other parts from reference TRBV5-6 and TRBJ2-1): DAGVTQSPTHLIKTRGQQVTLRCSPKSGHDTVSWYQQALGQGPQFIFQYYEEEERQRGNFPDRFSGHQFPNYSSELNVNALLLGDSALYLCASSSRVTGAYNEQFFGPGTRLTVL.

This chain links TRBV16 with TRBJ1-2; 7 bases agree with TRBD1. V lost 2 bases, J lost 5 bases, and 11 bases stayed unmatched. The CDR3 loop spans 16 amino acids. CDR1 is KGHSY, CDR2 FQNENV, per germline. The CDR3 spells CASSQSKGGQLYGYTF. Here the CDR3 DNA reads TGTGCCAGCAGCCAAAGTAAGGGGGGACAGCTTTATGGCTACACCTTC.

This chain connects TRBV30 to TRBJ1-2; 8 bases match TRBD1. This CDR3 has 13 amino acids. After removal of 3 bases from V and 6 bases from J, the junction contained 6 bases not matched to a gene. CDR1 and CDR2 from the germline V gene are GTSNPN and SVGIG (reference sequence). CDR3 residues: CAWSRDRGDGYTF. CDR3 DNA sequence: TGTGCCTGGAGCCGTGACAGGGGCGATGGCTACACCTTC. Full variable domain (remainder filled in from reference TRBV30 and TRBJ1-2): SQTIHQWPATLVQPVGSPLSLECTVEGTSNPNLYWYRQAAGRGLQLLFYSVGIGQISSEVPQNLSASRPQDRQFILSSKKLLLSDSGFYLCAWSRDRGDGYTFGSGTRLTVV.

This clone appeared once. The chain employs TRBV5-1 and TRBJ1-2; no reliable D call. Germline values: CDR1 SGHRS, CDR2 YFSETQ. The CDR3 has 12 residues. The V and J ends lost 5 bases and 8 bases respectively, with 13 bases between them. CDR3: CASSPGVYGYTF. In DNA, the CDR3 is TGCGCCAGCAGTCCCGGGGTCTACGGCTACACCTTC. Supplemented by reference TRBV5-1 and TRBJ1-2, the full variable domain reads KAGVTQTPRYLIKTRGQQVTLSCSPISGHRSVSWYQQTPGQGLQFLFEYFSETQRNKGNFPGRFSGRQFSNSRSEMNVSTLELGDSALYLCASSPGVYGYTFGSGTRLTVV.

This chain joins TRBV9 and TRBJ2-7; 9 nucleotides agree with TRBD1. The trim removed 4 bases at V and 2 bases at J, leaving 10 bases unmatched. Germline V gene data show CDR1 as SGDLS and CDR2 as YYNGEE. The CDR3 consists of 16 residues. DNA for the CDR3: TGTGCCAGCAGCCCCCCCGGGACAGGGTTCCCCTACGAGCAGTACTTC. This encodes CASSPPGTGFPYEQYF.

This chain joins TRBV29-1 and TRBJ2-3; the D is unclear. Germline assignment: CDR1 SQVTM and CDR2 ANQGSEA. The CDR3 sequence is 12 residues long. The ends were cut back, 3 bases at V and 4 bases at J, with 8 bases in the middle. The CDR3 DNA follows: TGCAGCGTTGATTTGGCTGCAGATACGCAGTATTTT. Translating gives CSVDLAADTQYF.

The chain couples TRBV9 to TRBJ1-2, with 8 bases lining up with TRBD1. Germline-derived CDR1 and CDR2 are SGDLS and YYNGEE. This CDR3 contains 16 residues. V lost 0 bases and J lost 0; bases outside the gene matches: 4. CDR3 sequence: CASSVAPGQANYGYTF. CDR3 DNA sequence: TGTGCCAGCAGCGTAGCACCGGGACAGGCTAACTATGGCTACACCTTC.

J is TRBJ2-5 and V is TRBV18; D is perhaps TRBD1 (5 bases). V was cut by 10 bases and J by 1 base, with 13 bases left in between. The CDR3 has 13 residues. Germline-derived CDR1 and CDR2 are KGHSH and LQKENI. CDR3 in DNA: TGTGCCACCCAAGAGACAGTCCAAGAGACCCAGTACTTC. This gives the protein CATQETVQETQYF.